The 13 T cell receptor beta chains in this list originate from one sample, sequenced in a study of T cell changes during pregnancy in multiple sclerosis. The table came from immunoSEQ multiplex PCR; TCRdb's copy has only in-frame clones and leaves some out. This table holds tens of thousands of clones, 91% found once. The sample was CD8+ T cells from peripheral blood mononuclear cells, taken before pregnancy. Receptors originate from a female donor with multiple sclerosis, enrolled in a pregnancy study.

This clone has only one observation. V gene TRBV19 combines with J gene TRBJ2-7; TRBD2 matches 10 bases. The length of the CDR3 is 15 residues. V shed 5 bases, J shed 2 bases, and the junction held 6 bases outside the gene matches. The germline V gene has CDR1 LNHDA and CDR2 SQIVND (reference sequence). Here the CDR3 DNA reads TGTGCCAGTAGTTCCCTAGCGGGAGAACCCTACGAGCAGTACTTC. This sequence encodes CASSSLAGEPYEQYF.

J is TRBJ2-2 and V is TRBV15; D gene unclear. Germline CDR1 and CDR2: LNHNV and YYDKDF (reference sequence). This CDR3 contains 16 residues. Trimming stripped 0 bases from V and 2 bases from J, with 10 bases between. Here the CDR3 DNA reads TGTGCCACCAGCAGAGATTGGGCCCTTAACACCGGGGAGCTGTTTTTT. Translated: CATSRDWALNTGELFF.

This chain connects TRBV28 to TRBJ2-3, with TRBD2 as a possible D gene (5 bases). V lost 2 bases and J lost 4, with 13 bases in between. This CDR3 has 15 residues. The V gene's germline CDR1 is MDHEN and CDR2 SYDVKM. The CDR3 is CASSLNGNGPDTQYF. The CDR3 nucleotides are TGTGCCAGCAGTTTAAACGGGAACGGCCCAGATACGCAGTATTTT.

This sequence joins TRBV5-5 and TRBJ1-2; no clear D gene. CDR3 length: 13 residues. Germline V CDR1 and CDR2: SGHKS, YYEKEE (reference sequence). V was shortened by 4 bases and J by 4 bases, with 11 bases between the two germline ends. CDR3 DNA: TGTGCCAGCAGCGGAGGGTTTGGCTATGGCTACACCTTC. It codes for CASSGGFGYGYTF.

The chain is built from TRBV27 and TRBJ2-7; D remains unclear. The CDR3 contains 14 residues. CDR1 is MNHEY and CDR2 is SMNVEV in the germline V gene (reference sequence). Trimming stripped 6 bases from V and 2 bases from J, with 14 bases between. CDR3 nucleotide sequence: TGTGCCAGCAGCCGAAACCGAGGTACCTACGAGCAGTACTTC. Amino acids: CASSRNRGTYEQYF.

The CDR3 loop is CASSQEGSNTGELFF. CDR3 bases: TGTGCCAGCAGCCAAGAGGGCTCGAACACCGGGGAGCTGTTTTTT. The V and J genes are TRBV4-2 and TRBJ2-2; unclear D gene. Germline lookup yields CDR1 LGHNA and CDR2 YNFKEQ. The CDR3 extends over 15 amino acids. The V gene lost 0 bases and the J gene lost 0 bases, with 5 bases spanning the gap.

The V call is TRBV6-5, the J call TRBJ2-5, with 8 bases aligning to TRBD1. Germline V gene data show CDR1 as MNHEY and CDR2 as SVGAGI. There are 13 residues in the CDR3. The junction had 5 bases not matched to a gene; V was cut back by 6 bases and J by 5 bases. The CDR3 region is CASRSTGVETQYF. The CDR3 region has the DNA TGTGCCAGCAGGTCGACAGGGGTTGAGACCCAGTACTTC.

The chain uses TRBV20-1 and TRBJ1-2; D is undetermined. With 6 bases removed from V and 8 bases from J, the gap between germline ends came to 13 bases. Germline V gives CDR1 DFQATT, CDR2 SNEGSKA (reference sequence). There are 11 residues in the CDR3. This CDR3 is CSAPDLVGYTF. As DNA, the CDR3 is TGCAGTGCGCCCGACTTGGTAGGCTACACCTTC.

V usage is TRBV7-9 and J usage is TRBJ1-1; no clear D gene. V was cut by 2 bases and J by 1 base, with 11 bases left in between. The CDR3 spans 15 residues. The germline V gene encodes CDR1 SEHNR and CDR2 FQNEAQ (reference sequence). The CDR3 here is CASSLFGEPNTEAFF. CDR3 bases: TGTGCCAGCAGCTTATTTGGAGAACCGAACACTGAAGCTTTCTTT.

J is TRBJ2-1 and V is TRBV28; TRBD1 is a possible D gene (5 bases). V lost 1 base to trimming and J lost 4 bases, with 8 bases between them. Per the germline V gene, CDR1 is MDHEN and CDR2 is SYDVKM. The length of the CDR3 is 14 residues. The CDR3 DNA reads as TGTGCCAGCAGTTTATCAGGGCGGTACAATGAGCAGTTCTTC. Translation: CASSLSGRYNEQFF.

V usage is TRBV30 and J usage is TRBJ1-2, with D tentatively TRBD1 (6 bases). Trimming shortened V by 0 bases and J by 4 bases, and 12 bases separated the two germline ends. The CDR3 runs 14 residues. Germline V lookup: CDR1 GTSNPN, CDR2 SVGIG (reference sequence). The CDR3 loop is CAWSVMDRTYGYTF. The CDR3 DNA reads as TGTGCCTGGAGTGTCATGGACAGAACCTATGGCTACACCTTC.

The rearrangement uses TRBV27 and TRBJ2-2, with D perhaps matching TRBD1 (6 bases). The CDR3 has 12 amino acids. The V gene lost 9 bases and the J gene lost 4 bases, with 9 bases spanning the gap. The V gene's germline CDR1 is MNHEY and CDR2 SMNVEV (reference sequence). The CDR3 nucleotides are TGTGCCAGTATCAGGGGCACCGGGGAGCTGTTTTTT. Its protein is CASIRGTGELFF.

The J gene is TRBJ1-2, the V gene TRBV7-9, with a tentative D call TRBD1 (6 bases). In germline, CDR1 is SEHNR, CDR2 FQNEAQ (reference sequence). The length of the CDR3 is 14 residues. V gave up 7 bases and J gave up 5 bases, with 17 bases separating them. The CDR3 nucleotides read TGTGCCAGCACCTCACAAGGGGGTTTATATGGCTACACCTTC. Its translation is CASTSQGGLYGYTF.